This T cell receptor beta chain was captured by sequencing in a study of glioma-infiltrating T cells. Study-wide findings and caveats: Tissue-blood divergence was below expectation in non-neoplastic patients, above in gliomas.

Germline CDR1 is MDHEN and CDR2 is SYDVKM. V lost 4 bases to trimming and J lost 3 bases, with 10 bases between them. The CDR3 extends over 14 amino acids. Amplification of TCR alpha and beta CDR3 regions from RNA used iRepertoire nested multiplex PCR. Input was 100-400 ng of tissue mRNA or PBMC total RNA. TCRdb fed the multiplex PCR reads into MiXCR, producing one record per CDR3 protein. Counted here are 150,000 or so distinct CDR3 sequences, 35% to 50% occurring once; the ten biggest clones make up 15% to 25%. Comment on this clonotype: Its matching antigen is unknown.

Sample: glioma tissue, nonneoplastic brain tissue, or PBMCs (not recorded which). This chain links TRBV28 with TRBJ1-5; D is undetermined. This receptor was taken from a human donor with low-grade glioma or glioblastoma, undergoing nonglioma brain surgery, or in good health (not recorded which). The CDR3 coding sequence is TGTGCCAGCAGTTCTACCAGGTCCAATCAGCCCCAGCATTTT. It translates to CASSSTRSNQPQHF.